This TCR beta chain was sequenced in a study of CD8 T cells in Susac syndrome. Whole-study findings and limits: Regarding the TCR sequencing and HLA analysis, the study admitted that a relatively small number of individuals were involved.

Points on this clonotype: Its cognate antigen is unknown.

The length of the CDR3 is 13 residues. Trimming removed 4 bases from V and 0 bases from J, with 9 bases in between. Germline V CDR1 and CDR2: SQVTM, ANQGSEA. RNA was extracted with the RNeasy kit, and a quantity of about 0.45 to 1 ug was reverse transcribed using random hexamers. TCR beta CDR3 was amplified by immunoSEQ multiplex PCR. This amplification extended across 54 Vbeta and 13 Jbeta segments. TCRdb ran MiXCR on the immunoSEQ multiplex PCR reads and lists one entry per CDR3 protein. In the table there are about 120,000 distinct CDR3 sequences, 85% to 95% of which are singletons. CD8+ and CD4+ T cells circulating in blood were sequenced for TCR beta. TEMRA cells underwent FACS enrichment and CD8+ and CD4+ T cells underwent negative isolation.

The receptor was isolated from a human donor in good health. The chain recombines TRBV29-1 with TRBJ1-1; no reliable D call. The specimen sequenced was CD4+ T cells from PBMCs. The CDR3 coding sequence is TGCAGCGTTGGAACGGGAATGAACACTGAAGCTTTCTTT. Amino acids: CSVGTGMNTEAFF.